These 32 T cell receptor beta chains came from one sample sequenced in a study of shared clonotypes between healthy human individuals. Libraries were prepared by immunoSEQ multiplex PCR; TCRdb keeps only in-frame clonotypes and omits some of them. Here the sample spans over 2 million clones, 90% to 95% being singletons. The source material was naive CD4+ T cells sorted from blood. Specified subset: CD45RA+ positively selected. The receptor set was obtained from a young man in good health.

The CDR3 here is CASSKGGGYEQYF. In DNA, the CDR3 is TGTGCCAGCAGTAAGGGGGGCGGCTACGAGCAGTACTTC. This chain connects TRBV6-1 to TRBJ2-7, with D possibly called TRBD1 or TRBD2 (6 bases each). V was cut by 5 bases and J by 3 bases, with 11 bases left in between. Germline-derived CDR1 and CDR2 are MNHNS and SASEGT. CDR3 length equals 13 residues.

V and J are TRBV6-6 and TRBJ1-3, with unresolved D. CDR1 is MNHNY, CDR2 SVGAGI, per germline (reference sequence). Trimming took 6 bases from V and 0 from J, leaving 9 bases between them. The CDR3 is 14 residues long. The CDR3 DNA is TGTGCCAGCAGCCCTACGAACTCTGGAAACACCATATATTTT. Translation: CASSPTNSGNTIYF.

The rearrangement joins TRBV7-9 to TRBJ2-2, with D possibly being TRBD1 or TRBD2 (5 bases each). Deletions cut 4 bases from V and 7 bases from J, with 13 bases between. CDR3 length equals 14 residues. Germline V gene data show CDR1 as SEHNR and CDR2 as FQNEAQ (reference sequence). The CDR3 spells CASSWGPHLGELFF. CDR3 bases: TGTGCCAGCAGCTGGGGACCCCACCTCGGGGAGCTGTTTTTT.

The V call is TRBV6-5, the J call TRBJ1-2; D ambiguous. The CDR3 contains 14 residues. Trimming removed 0 bases at V and 3 bases at J, with 8 bases between. Looked up from germline, CDR1 is MNHEY and CDR2 is SVGAGI. In nucleotides, the CDR3 is TGTGCCAGCAGTTACTCGGCAGACCACTATGGCTACACCTTC. As protein: CASSYSADHYGYTF.

The chain uses TRBV5-1 and TRBJ2-1, with D maybe TRBD2 (6 bases). The V end was cut by 0 bases, the J end by 5 bases, with 15 bases between. The CDR3 has 16 residues. The germline V gene encodes CDR1 SGHRS and CDR2 YFSETQ. The CDR3 region has the DNA TGCGCCAGCAGCTTGGGCTCTTCCGGAGGGAACAATGAGCAGTTCTTC. Protein sequence: CASSLGSSGGNNEQFF.

With respect to this clone: This sample also contains other DNA sequences that code for the same CDR3. V is TRBV30 and J is TRBJ2-7, with TRBD2 identical over 10 bases. The junction had 3 bases not matched to a gene; V was cut back by 2 bases and J by 2 bases. Germline CDR1 and CDR2: GTSNPN and SVGIG (reference sequence). The CDR3 loop spans 14 amino acids. CDR3 in amino acids: CAWSRLAGAYEQYF. CDR3 bases: TGTGCCTGGAGTCGACTAGCGGGTGCCTACGAGCAGTACTTC.

The chain uses TRBV6-5 and TRBJ2-7; 7 bases are shared with TRBD2. The CDR3 contains 13 residues. Trimming removed 8 bases from V and 5 bases from J; junction bases left unmatched: 9. Germline V gene data show CDR1 as MNHEY and CDR2 as SVGAGI. The CDR3 region is CASRGRRENEQYF. The DNA for the CDR3 is TGTGCCAGCCGAGGGAGGCGGGAGAACGAGCAGTACTTC.

This sequence joins TRBV19 and TRBJ2-7, with 7 bases identical to TRBD1. Germline loops: CDR1 LNHDA, CDR2 SQIVND (reference sequence). There are 14 residues in the CDR3. With 3 bases clipped from V and 5 bases from J, the junction kept 7 bases outside the gene matches. The CDR3 here is CASSMGTGVNEQYF. CDR3 sequence (DNA): TGTGCCAGTAGTATGGGAACAGGGGTCAACGAGCAGTACTTC.

The chain employs TRBV4-1 and TRBJ2-3; 10 bases are shared with TRBD2. CDR1 is MGHRA and CDR2 is YSYEKL in the germline V gene. V trimming: 4 bases; J trimming: 0 bases; junction bases outside the gene matches: 1. This CDR3 comprises 15 residues. The CDR3 sequence is CASSLSGRSTDTQYF. The DNA for the CDR3 is TGCGCCAGCAGCCTTAGCGGGAGGAGCACAGATACGCAGTATTTT.

V usage is TRBV7-2 and J usage is TRBJ1-1, with 8 nucleotides matching TRBD1. Germline CDR1 is SGHTA and CDR2 is FQGNSA. V was pared by 4 bases and J by 5 bases, with 9 bases of the junction left unmatched. The CDR3 runs 15 residues. As DNA, the CDR3 is TGTGCCAGCAGCTCAACCCAGGGGGCCGGGACTGAAGCTTTCTTT. This sequence encodes CASSSTQGAGTEAFF.

The chain has TRBV5-6 and TRBJ2-6; D is uncertain. Germline assignment: CDR1 SGHDT and CDR2 YYEEEE. Trimming stripped 4 bases from V and 2 bases from J, with 13 bases between. This CDR3 has 16 residues. The CDR3 loop reads CASSPLGTAGANVLTF. In DNA, the CDR3 is TGTGCCAGCAGCCCCCTCGGAACGGCTGGGGCCAACGTCCTGACTTTC.

V gene TRBV6-5 combines with J gene TRBJ2-2; D perhaps matches TRBD1 (6 bases). The V end lost 7 bases, the J end lost 2 bases, and 14 bases lay between the germline ends. The V gene's germline CDR1 is MNHEY and CDR2 SVGAGI. This CDR3 contains 15 residues. The CDR3 DNA sequence: TGTGCCAGCAAGGGAACAGGGAGTAACACCGGGGAGCTGTTTTTT. Its translation is CASKGTGSNTGELFF.

The chain couples TRBV4-3 to TRBJ2-1; 11 bases are shared with TRBD2. CDR1 is LGHNA and CDR2 is YSLEER in the germline V gene. The junction had 8 bases not matched to a gene; V was cut back by 3 bases and J by 4 bases. This CDR3 comprises 17 residues. The CDR3 loop is CASSHHTSGRSYNEQFF. CDR3 coding DNA: TGCGCCAGCAGCCATCATACTAGCGGGAGATCATACAATGAGCAGTTCTTC.

This chain connects TRBV7-2 to TRBJ2-7; no firm D call. Trimming took 5 bases from V and 6 from J, leaving 11 bases between them. The CDR3 spans 12 residues. Germline CDR1 is SGHTA and CDR2 is FQGNSA. CDR3 sequence (DNA): TGTGCCAGCAGCGTCCTTTGGGGCGAGCAGTACTTC. It is translated as CASSVLWGEQYF. The whole variable domain, filled in from reference TRBV7-2 and TRBJ2-7, reads GAGVSQSPSNKVTEKGKDVELRCDPISGHTALYWYRQSLGQGLEFLIYFQGNSAPDKSGLPSDRFSAERTGGSVSTLTIQRTQQEDSAVYLCASSVLWGEQYFGPGTRLTVT.

J is TRBJ2-3 and V is TRBV5-1; 12 bases are a match to TRBD2. In germline, CDR1 is SGHRS, CDR2 YFSETQ. The ends lost 5 bases at V and 0 bases at J; junction bases unmatched: 4. The CDR3 runs to 16 residues. CDR3 amino acids: CASSDLAGGSTDTQYF. The CDR3 DNA sequence: TGCGCCAGCAGTGACCTAGCGGGGGGGAGCACAGATACGCAGTATTTT.

V usage is TRBV5-1 and J usage is TRBJ2-7; 7 nucleotides agree with TRBD2. The CDR3 spans 16 residues. Trimming removed 0 bases from V and 2 bases from J; junction bases left unmatched: 8. Looked up from germline, CDR1 is SGHRS and CDR2 is YFSETQ. The CDR3: CASSLEGLAATYEQYF. CDR3 DNA: TGCGCCAGCAGCTTGGAGGGGCTAGCGGCGACCTACGAGCAGTACTTC.

This chain uses TRBV30 with TRBJ1-6; D may be TRBD1 (5 bases). Germline lookup yields CDR1 GTSNPN and CDR2 SVGIG (reference sequence). CDR3 length equals 16 residues. Trimming left V 2 bases short and J 0 bases short, with 11 bases between. The DNA of the CDR3 is TGTGCCTGGAGTCCTGACAGAGCCTCCTATAATTCACCCCTCCACTTT. Translated: CAWSPDRASYNSPLHF.

V gene TRBV19 combines with J gene TRBJ2-3; D is perhaps TRBD1 (5 bases). This CDR3 has 14 amino acids. Germline assignment: CDR1 LNHDA and CDR2 SQIVND (reference sequence). V was trimmed by 5 bases and J by 4 bases, leaving 13 bases between them. CDR3 bases: TGTGCCAGTAGTCCTTCAGGGATCCCAGATACGCAGTATTTT. Residues: CASSPSGIPDTQYF.

The chain employs TRBV7-2 and TRBJ2-7; 7 nucleotides agree with TRBD2. Germline trimming cut 5 bases from V and 2 bases from J; bases unmatched to any gene: 9. This CDR3 is 15 amino acids long. Germline CDR1 is SGHTA and CDR2 is FQGNSA. CDR3 in amino acids: CASSTGGIRTYEQYF. The CDR3 nucleotides read TGTGCCAGCAGCACGGGGGGAATACGGACCTACGAGCAGTACTTC.

CDR3: CASRFGGLGQPQHF. CDR3 nucleotides: TGTGCCAGTAGGTTCGGGGGGTTGGGTCAGCCCCAGCATTTT. V is TRBV19 and J is TRBJ1-5; the D gene is possibly TRBD1 (5 bases). The ends were cut back, 6 bases at V and 6 bases at J, with 15 bases in the middle. Germline V gene sequence: CDR1 LNHDA, CDR2 SQIVND (reference sequence). The CDR3 contains 14 residues.

The V call is TRBV25-1, the J call TRBJ1-1; D gene uncertain. This CDR3 is 14 amino acids long. Germline CDR1 MGHDK, CDR2 SYGVNS. Trimming left V 3 bases short and J 1 base short, with 9 bases between. CDR3 sequence: CASSDGRRNTEAFF. CDR3 nucleotides: TGTGCCAGCAGTGACGGACGGCGGAACACTGAAGCTTTCTTT.

This rearrangement joins TRBV7-3 to TRBJ2-3; no definite D call. With 5 bases removed from V and 1 base from J, the gap between germline ends came to 10 bases. The CDR3 loop spans 14 amino acids. The germline CDR1 and CDR2 sequences are SGHTA and FQGTGA. The CDR3, as DNA: TGTGCCAGCAGCGTAAGTCTTGGCACAGATACGCAGTATTTT. This sequence encodes CASSVSLGTDTQYF.

This chain connects TRBV7-3 to TRBJ1-1; no definite D call. The CDR3 sequence is 13 residues long. V shed 5 bases and J shed 4 bases, with 11 bases lying between them. The germline gives CDR1 SGHTA, CDR2 FQGTGA. CDR3 bases: TGTGCCAGCAGCCCCTTTGGGTCCACTGAAGCTTTCTTT. It is translated as CASSPFGSTEAFF. Variable domain in full (rest from reference TRBV7-3 and TRBJ1-1): GAGVSQTPSNKVTEKGKYVELRCDPISGHTALYWYRQSLGQGPEFLIYFQGTGAADDSGLPNDRFFAVRPEGSVSTLKIQRTERGDSAVYLCASSPFGSTEAFFGQGTRLTVV.

This clone was counted a single time. V and J are TRBV4-1 and TRBJ2-7, with D uncertain. CDR1 and CDR2 from the germline V gene are MGHRA and YSYEKL. With 4 bases removed from V and 2 bases from J, the gap between germline ends came to 12 bases. CDR3 length: 14 residues. The CDR3 sequence is CASSRPGGPYEQYF. Written as DNA, the CDR3 is TGCGCCAGCAGCCGACCGGGCGGCCCCTACGAGCAGTACTTC.

This clone has just one count. The rearrangement uses TRBV18 and TRBJ1-4; 9 positions agree with TRBD1. The germline V gene encodes CDR1 KGHSH and CDR2 LQKENI. The V gene end was trimmed by 3 bases and the J gene end by 8 bases; junction bases not matched to a gene: 7. The CDR3 has 15 amino acids. CDR3 in amino acids: CASSPPGQGLEKLFF. DNA of the CDR3: TGTGCCAGCTCACCGCCGGGACAGGGTCTCGAAAAACTGTTTTTT.

V and J are TRBV5-6 and TRBJ2-3; TRBD2 is a possible D gene (6 bases). Looked up from germline, CDR1 is SGHDT and CDR2 is YYEEEE. The V end lost 2 bases, the J end lost 5 bases, and 15 bases lay between the germline ends. The CDR3 contains 15 residues. The CDR3 DNA follows: TGTGCCAGCAGCTTTAGGGAGGTGACCGGAGATACGCAGTATTTT. Its protein is CASSFREVTGDTQYF.

Remarks on this clone: The same CDR3 is also encoded by other DNA sequences in this sample. The CDR3 nucleotides read TGTGCCAGCAGCTTTTCAGCCAACTATGGCTACACCTTC. Residues: CASSFSANYGYTF. The chain employs TRBV11-2 and TRBJ1-2; the D is unclear. The CDR3 totals 13 residues. Per the germline V gene, CDR1 is SGHAT and CDR2 is FQNNGV. Trimming stripped 3 bases from V and 2 bases from J, with 7 bases between.

A few counts support this clone. CDR3 sequence reads: CAWSTPGQPYGYTF. The CDR3 DNA is TGTGCCTGGAGTACCCCGGGACAGCCTTATGGCTACACCTTC. The chain carries TRBV30 and TRBJ1-2; 7 bases are shared with TRBD1. Germline V CDR1 and CDR2: GTSNPN, SVGIG (reference sequence). The CDR3 sequence is 14 residues long. The ends lost 2 bases at V and 5 bases at J; junction bases unmatched: 8. The variable domain in full, with the rest retrieved from reference TRBV30 and TRBJ1-2, is SQTIHQWPATLVQPVGSPLSLECTVEGTSNPNLYWYRQAAGRGLQLLFYSVGIGQISSEVPQNLSASRPQDRQFILSSKKLLLSDSGFYLCAWSTPGQPYGYTFGSGTRLTVV.

The chain employs TRBV5-6 and TRBJ2-1; no clear D gene. Trimming removed 0 bases from V and 2 bases from J, with 6 bases in between. This CDR3 is 14 amino acids long. From germline, CDR1 is SGHDT and CDR2 YYEEEE. In DNA, the CDR3 is TGTGCCAGCAGCTTGGAATGGGCCTACAATGAGCAGTTCTTC. Amino acids: CASSLEWAYNEQFF. The variable domain in full, completed from reference TRBV5-6 and TRBJ2-1, reads DAGVTQSPTHLIKTRGQQVTLRCSPKSGHDTVSWYQQALGQGPQFIFQYYEEEERQRGNFPDRFSGHQFPNYSSELNVNALLLGDSALYLCASSLEWAYNEQFFGPGTRLTVL.

The chain carries TRBV9 and TRBJ2-1; 11 nucleotides agree with TRBD2. Germline CDR1 reads SGDLS; CDR2 reads YYNGEE. With V trimmed by 4 bases and J by 4 bases, 4 bases remained unmatched. The CDR3 has 15 residues. The CDR3 protein is CASSITSGSYNEQFF. The CDR3 DNA reads as TGTGCCAGCAGCATAACTAGCGGGAGTTACAATGAGCAGTTCTTC.

The V call is TRBV30, the J call TRBJ2-3; 9 positions agree with TRBD2. Germline values: CDR1 GTSNPN, CDR2 SVGIG (reference sequence). With V trimmed by 0 bases and J by 2 bases, 6 bases remained unmatched. This CDR3 has 16 residues. The CDR3 coding sequence is TGTGCCTGGAGTGTTGGCACTAGCGGGTACACAGATACGCAGTATTTT. Residues: CAWSVGTSGYTDTQYF.

The chain recombines TRBV5-1 with TRBJ2-6; D unresolved. Germline values: CDR1 SGHRS, CDR2 YFSETQ. This CDR3 region has 18 residues. V lost 3 bases and J 4 bases, leaving 20 bases between the germline ends. The CDR3 nucleotides are TGCGCCAGCAGCTCCAGGATTGCAGGTCCAGAAGGGGCCAACGTCCTGACTTTC. Its translation is CASSSRIAGPEGANVLTF.